This TCR beta chain was identified in a study of CD8+ T cells in alopecia areata. Sample treatment: oral pan-JAK inhibitor, 5-10 mg twice daily. Deletions cut 4 bases from V and 5 bases from J, with 18 bases between. Germline CDR1 SGHKS, CDR2 YYEKEE (reference sequence). The length of the CDR3 is 15 residues. Extracted from the samples, RNA was reverse transcribed into cDNA to serve as the sequencing template. Assay: immunoSEQ multiplex PCR; the TCRdb copy retains only in-frame clones and omits some. This sample carries 110,000 or so clones, around 54% of them seen once, and the ten largest clones take roughly 3.5%.

This TCR came from a human donor with alopecia areata. The chain employs TRBV5-5 and TRBJ2-5; a weak D match, TRBD2 (6 bases). The source was CD4+ T cells sorted from blood, collected at week 24, from a patient treated with tofacitinib. CDR3 loop: CASSITLRAGETQYF. DNA for the CDR3: TGTGCCAGCAGCATTACCCTCCGGGCGGGGGAGACCCAGTACTTC.